These T cell receptor beta chains were read from a single sample in a study of cytomegalovirus exposure and HLA in healthy donors. Clones were sequenced by immunoSEQ multiplex PCR, and TCRdb holds only the in-frame ones, with some missing. The table lists about 150,000 clones, 84% of them singletons. The sequenced material came from PBMCs. The receptors come from a boy aged 2 to 10 in good health and CMV-seronegative. Both conserved end residues are trimmed from each CDR3. A D gene is named only where the DNA matches it firmly.

j_call: TRBJ1-4; cdr3_length: 15; d_call: TRBD1; v_call: TRBV4-1; cdr3_aa: ASSQDGTGGGHEKLF
j_call: TRBJ2-2; cdr3_length: 13; d_call: -; v_call: TRBV5-1; cdr3_aa: ASSRLDGNTGELV
j_call: TRBJ2-3; cdr3_length: 14; d_call: -; v_call: TRBV5-4; cdr3_aa: ASSPLAKTSTDTQY
j_call: TRBJ2-7; cdr3_length: 14; d_call: TRBD1; v_call: TRBV6-6; cdr3_aa: ASRGPRTGGPVEQY
j_call: TRBJ2-5; cdr3_length: 9; d_call: -; v_call: TRBV11-2; cdr3_aa: ASSLPGEQY
j_call: TRBJ2-1; cdr3_length: 13; d_call: TRBD2; v_call: TRBV28; cdr3_aa: ASRLAGGPMNEQF
j_call: TRBJ1-5; cdr3_length: 16; d_call: TRBD1; v_call: TRBV7-2; cdr3_aa: ASSLGRGLRYSNQPQH
j_call: TRBJ2-7; cdr3_length: 11; d_call: -; v_call: TRBV28; cdr3_aa: ASTAGTTYEQY
j_call: TRBJ2-3; cdr3_length: 14; d_call: TRBD1; v_call: TRBV9; cdr3_aa: ASSVRPTGGTDTQY
j_call: TRBJ1-2; cdr3_length: 8; d_call: -; v_call: TRBV19; cdr3_aa: ASSDNGYT
j_call: TRBJ1-2; cdr3_length: 15; d_call: -; v_call: TRBV21-1; cdr3_aa: ASSKAAGGSLGYGYT
j_call: TRBJ2-3; cdr3_length: 14; d_call: -; v_call: TRBV5-4; cdr3_aa: ASSSMSRGSTDTQY
j_call: TRBJ2-7; cdr3_length: 13; d_call: -; v_call: TRBV5-6; cdr3_aa: ASSLERRPSYEQY
j_call: TRBJ1-6; cdr3_length: 9; d_call: TRBD1; v_call: TRBV6-1; cdr3_aa: ASSIQGSLH
j_call: TRBJ2-3; cdr3_length: 14; d_call: TRBD2; v_call: TRBV5-6; cdr3_aa: ASSFSGGRSTDTQY
j_call: TRBJ2-3; cdr3_length: 11; d_call: -; v_call: TRBV18; cdr3_aa: ASSPPRVDTQY
j_call: TRBJ2-5; cdr3_length: 12; d_call: TRBD1; v_call: TRBV7-9; cdr3_aa: ASSPRDRQETQY
j_call: TRBJ1-1; cdr3_length: 14; d_call: -; v_call: TRBV5-1; cdr3_aa: ASSLGSGLMNTEAF
j_call: TRBJ1-2; cdr3_length: 12; d_call: -; v_call: TRBV5-4; cdr3_aa: ASSPPGVSYGYT
j_call: TRBJ2-5; cdr3_length: 9; d_call: -; v_call: TRBV20-1; cdr3_aa: SANYRETQY
j_call: TRBJ1-6; cdr3_length: 16; d_call: -; v_call: TRBV7-8; cdr3_aa: ASSTPGGFSPSNSPLH
j_call: TRBJ2-1; cdr3_length: 9; d_call: -; v_call: TRBV10-2; cdr3_aa: ASSSGLEQF
j_call: TRBJ1-5; cdr3_length: 15; d_call: TRBD1; v_call: TRBV2; cdr3_aa: ASQLRPGQYSNQPQH
j_call: TRBJ1-2; cdr3_length: 14; d_call: TRBD1; v_call: TRBV28; cdr3_aa: ASSPLFGQGLGGYT
j_call: TRBJ2-1; cdr3_length: 14; d_call: TRBD1; v_call: TRBV6-5; cdr3_aa: ASSYSKGAHDNEQF
j_call: TRBJ2-1; cdr3_length: 16; d_call: TRBD2; v_call: TRBV7-8; cdr3_aa: ASSLALLAGGPDNEQF
j_call: TRBJ2-1; cdr3_length: 14; d_call: -; v_call: TRBV4-1; cdr3_aa: ASSQLAGRGGSKKF
j_call: TRBJ2-3; cdr3_length: 14; d_call: TRBD1; v_call: TRBV5-6; cdr3_aa: ASSQTGGGGTDTQY
j_call: TRBJ1-6; cdr3_length: 10; d_call: -; v_call: TRBV5-4; cdr3_aa: ASRRENSPLH
j_call: TRBJ2-5; cdr3_length: 13; d_call: -; v_call: TRBV4-3; cdr3_aa: ASSQSQGGFETQY
j_call: TRBJ1-1; cdr3_length: 9; d_call: TRBD1; v_call: TRBV4-2; cdr3_aa: ASSQEGAVF
j_call: TRBJ2-3; cdr3_length: 16; d_call: TRBD2; v_call: TRBV18; cdr3_aa: ASSPTFRQREMTDTQY
j_call: TRBJ2-7; cdr3_length: 11; d_call: -; v_call: TRBV4-1; cdr3_aa: ASSPPSGLEQY
j_call: TRBJ2-1; cdr3_length: 10; d_call: TRBD1; v_call: TRBV7-9; cdr3_aa: ASSLTETGNF
j_call: TRBJ2-7; cdr3_length: 14; d_call: TRBD1; v_call: TRBV9; cdr3_aa: ASSVAPTGGLYEQY
j_call: TRBJ2-7; cdr3_length: 11; d_call: -; v_call: TRBV28; cdr3_aa: ASNGPSLHEQY
j_call: TRBJ1-2; cdr3_length: 13; d_call: -; v_call: TRBV30; cdr3_aa: AWSVVPRANYGYT
j_call: TRBJ1-1; cdr3_length: 10; d_call: TRBD1; v_call: TRBV11-2; cdr3_aa: ASSYRDREAF
j_call: TRBJ2-3; cdr3_length: 14; d_call: TRBD2; v_call: TRBV4-3; cdr3_aa: ASSLLTAGGSDTQY
j_call: TRBJ1-4; cdr3_length: 12; d_call: TRBD1; v_call: TRBV6-5; cdr3_aa: ASSGTGPNEKLF
j_call: TRBJ2-2; cdr3_length: 13; d_call: TRBD1; v_call: TRBV6-5; cdr3_aa: ASSPRDRVTGELF
j_call: TRBJ2-7; cdr3_length: 12; d_call: TRBD2; v_call: TRBV2; cdr3_aa: ASSASGRRDEQY
j_call: TRBJ2-7; cdr3_length: 13; d_call: TRBD2; v_call: TRBV6-1; cdr3_aa: ASSGTLAGSYEQY
j_call: TRBJ1-1; cdr3_length: 13; d_call: -; v_call: TRBV7-9; cdr3_aa: ASSWTFRGKTEAF
j_call: TRBJ2-7; cdr3_length: 14; d_call: TRBD2; v_call: TRBV5-1; cdr3_aa: ASSLARGGRPYEQY
j_call: TRBJ2-2; cdr3_length: 14; d_call: TRBD1; v_call: TRBV19; cdr3_aa: ASSIGKRGRTGELF
j_call: TRBJ1-6; cdr3_length: 16; d_call: TRBD1; v_call: TRBV10-3; cdr3_aa: AISESTGGWSYNSPLH
j_call: TRBJ2-7; cdr3_length: 14; d_call: -; v_call: TRBV4-1; cdr3_aa: ASSQDRASVGHEQY
j_call: TRBJ2-1; cdr3_length: 13; d_call: -; v_call: TRBV7-3; cdr3_aa: ASSLLSSAGNEQF
j_call: TRBJ2-7; cdr3_length: 11; d_call: -; v_call: TRBV5-1; cdr3_aa: ASSLDRSYEQY
j_call: TRBJ2-3; cdr3_length: 15; d_call: TRBD2; v_call: TRBV7-2; cdr3_aa: ASSFKASSGSPDTQY
j_call: TRBJ2-2; cdr3_length: 16; d_call: TRBD2; v_call: TRBV11-3; cdr3_aa: ASSSSKGHSGRSGELF
j_call: TRBJ2-1; cdr3_length: 14; d_call: TRBD2; v_call: TRBV4-1; cdr3_aa: ASSQPTSGRADEQF
j_call: TRBJ2-3; cdr3_length: 9; d_call: -; v_call: TRBV9; cdr3_aa: ASEVGGTQY